These T cell receptor beta chains were read from a single sample in a study of blood T cell repertoires in COVID-19. The method was immunoSEQ multiplex PCR; TCRdb's version includes in-frame clones alone and lacks a portion of them. The sample includes approximately 470,000 clones, 87% of them seen just once. What was sequenced was PBMCs or T cells enriched from blood (not recorded which). These receptors originate from a woman between 18 and 30 years old who had recovered from COVID-19. Both conserved end residues are trimmed from each CDR3. Each record gives: V gene, J gene, D gene, CDR3 protein. D genes are given only for firm matches.

TRBV27	TRBJ2-7	TRBD2	ASSFRWGGGLSYEQY
TRBV28	TRBJ2-2	NA	ASSFISANTGELF
TRBV5-6	TRBJ2-3	NA	ASSSRLIPTDTQY
TRBV24-1	TRBJ2-2	TRBD1	ATSDKVQGPRTGELF
TRBV11-2	TRBJ2-2	TRBD1	ASSFGQGSGELF
TRBV4-1	TRBJ1-3	NA	ASSRGGLIHSGNTIY
TRBV6-1	TRBJ2-3	TRBD1	ASSEMTGGSTDTQY
TRBV7-2	TRBJ2-7	TRBD2	ASSFPPSGGAYEQY
TRBV2	TRBJ2-3	NA	ASMAGLNTDTQY
TRBV28	TRBJ1-4	TRBD1	ASSPPRGQGEKLF
TRBV30	TRBJ2-3	NA	AWSRGQLDTQY
TRBV3-1/TRBV3-2	TRBJ1-1	TRBD1	ASSSPAGQMTEAF
TRBV6-2/TRBV6-3	TRBJ1-5	TRBD1	ASSYPGQGSYGSQPQH
TRBV7-9	TRBJ2-7	NA	ASSFPPHSYEQY
TRBV7-8	TRBJ2-5	TRBD1	ACLGRTGEETQY
TRBV5-6	TRBJ1-1	NA	ASSLIMNTEAF
TRBV10-3	TRBJ1-4	NA	AIRRDGGNEKLF
TRBV9	TRBJ2-3	NA	ASSVGSATDTQY
TRBV30	TRBJ1-5	TRBD1	AWSGQGGQPQH
TRBV4-2	TRBJ1-2	TRBD1	ASSQDRVDRGIT
TRBV27	TRBJ2-4	TRBD2	ASSPWEGPLAKNIQY
TRBV6-1	TRBJ1-6	TRBD1	ASSDLPGGQGNNSPLH
TRBV7-2	TRBJ1-4	TRBD1	ASSSRQGGTNEKLF
TRBV13	TRBJ2-1	TRBD2	ASSARLAGHHYNEQF
TRBV29-1	TRBJ1-1	NA	SATDRNTEAF
TRBV5-1	TRBJ1-2	NA	ASSTPVYGYT